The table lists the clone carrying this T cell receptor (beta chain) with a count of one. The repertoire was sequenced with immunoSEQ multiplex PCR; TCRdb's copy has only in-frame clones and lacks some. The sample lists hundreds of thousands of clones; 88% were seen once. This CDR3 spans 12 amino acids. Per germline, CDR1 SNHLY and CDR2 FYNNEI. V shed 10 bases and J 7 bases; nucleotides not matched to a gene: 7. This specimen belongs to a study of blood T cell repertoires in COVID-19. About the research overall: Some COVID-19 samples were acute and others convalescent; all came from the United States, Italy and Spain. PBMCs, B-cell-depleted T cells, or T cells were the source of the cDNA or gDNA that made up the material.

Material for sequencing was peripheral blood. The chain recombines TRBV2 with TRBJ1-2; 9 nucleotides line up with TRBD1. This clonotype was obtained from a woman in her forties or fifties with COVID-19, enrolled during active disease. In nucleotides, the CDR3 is TGTGCCACCCTACAGGGGGCGCGTGGCTACACCTTC. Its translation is CATLQGARGYTF.